This T cell receptor beta chain came from a study of spatial heterogeneity in lung cancer. Across the whole study: Averaged across combinations, each unique TCR and UMI pairing appeared more than ten times in raw reads, which were uncorrected. Study results and limitations: Circulating ubiquitous expanded tumor TCRs were observed more frequently at resection than at follow-up.

In TCRdb, the 5' RACE reads were re-called with MiXCR into one record per CDR3 protein. Here the sample spans roughly 24,000 distinct CDR3 sequences, roughly a tenth being singletons. This clonotype was picked up a small number of times. Antigen: not known. Germline lookup yields CDR1 LGHNA and CDR2 YSLEER. The trim removed 0 bases at V and 8 bases at J, leaving 10 bases unmatched. CDR3 length equals 16 residues. The time point denotes: blood at routine non-recurrence follow-up after resection. The authors sequenced whole RNA from tumor, nontumor lung or frozen PBMC without sorting. The material was PBMCs, obtained at follow-up. This chain links TRBV4-3 with TRBJ2-3; 8 nucleotides line up with TRBD2. The TCR was taken from a male donor with early-stage non-small cell lung cancer. CDR3 nucleotide sequence: TGCGCCAGCAGCCAAGAAAGCGGGGGTTCCCTTGGTACGCAGTATTTT. This gives the protein CASSQESGGSLGTQYF.